This passage covers 14 T cell receptor beta chains from one sample sequenced in a study of blood T cell repertoires in COVID-19 (TCRdb year 2020). The library was produced with the immunoSEQ multiplex PCR assay. TCRdb limited this immuneACCESS table to in-frame rearrangements with V and J called. A share of clones is missing; checked studies link under half to unresolved V genes, and the rest is unexplained. Present in this sample are 150,000 or so clones, about 88% of which were seen just once. Of the sample, around a fifth is held by the ten largest clones. The sample taken for sequencing was peripheral blood. Receptors were obtained from an elderly woman with acute or convalescent COVID-19.

The V and J genes are TRBV6-5 and TRBJ2-5; 10 bases are shared with TRBD2. The trim removed 7 bases at V and 5 bases at J, leaving 10 bases unmatched. The CDR3 is made up of 15 amino acids. The V gene's germline CDR1 is MNHEY and CDR2 SVGAGI. The CDR3 is CASMSSGRVMETQYF. The CDR3 DNA reads as TGTGCCAGCATGTCTAGCGGGAGAGTAATGGAGACCCAGTACTTC.

The chain combines TRBV19 with TRBJ1-2; 9 nucleotides agree with TRBD1. The CDR3 length is 15 residues. Trimming cost V 5 bases and J 7 bases; bases outside gene matches: 11. Germline assignment: CDR1 LNHDA and CDR2 SQIVND (reference sequence). The CDR3 loop is CASSGRGQGKAGYTF. In nucleotides, the CDR3 is TGTGCCAGTAGTGGCCGAGGACAGGGGAAAGCTGGCTACACCTTC.

The J gene is TRBJ1-1, the V gene TRBV28; tentative D call: TRBD1 (5 bases). Germline-derived CDR1 and CDR2 are MDHEN and SYDVKM. V was clipped by 2 bases and J by 1 base, with 17 bases between them. This CDR3 contains 17 residues. CDR3 nucleotides: TGTGCCAGCAGTTTACTTTCGTTGCGGGGACCGAACACTGAAGCTTTCTTT. This translates into CASSLLSLRGPNTEAFF. Together with reference TRBV28 and TRBJ1-1, the CDR3 gives the full variable domain: DVKVTQSSRYLVKRTGEKVFLECVQDMDHENMFWYRQDPGLGLRLIYFSYDVKMKEKGDIPEGYSVSREKKERFSLILESASTNQTSMYLCASSLLSLRGPNTEAFFGQGTRLTVV.

The sample holds a few counts of this clone. This chain joins TRBV10-3 and TRBJ1-5, with TRBD1 matching 12 bases. The V gene end was trimmed by 6 bases and the J gene end by 4 bases; junction bases not matched to a gene: 4. CDR3 size: 15 residues. CDR1 is ENHRY and CDR2 is SYGVKD in the germline V gene. CDR3 DNA: TGTGCCATCAGGGAGGGACAGGGGGCGAATCAGCCCCAGCATTTT. This gives the protein CAIREGQGANQPQHF.

This chain links TRBV9 with TRBJ1-4; D is possibly TRBD1 (5 bases). The CDR3 spans 14 residues. Trimming took off 5 bases at V and 6 bases at J, with 14 bases between the two ends. The V gene's germline CDR1 is SGDLS and CDR2 YYNGEE. This CDR3 reads CASSTGGGDEKLFF. The CDR3 nucleotides read TGTGCCAGCAGTACCGGGGGTGGGGATGAAAAACTGTTTTTT.

The V gene is TRBV20-1, the J gene TRBJ1-2; D not resolved. This CDR3 spans 11 amino acids. The germline CDR1 and CDR2 sequences are DFQATT and SNEGSKA (reference sequence). The V gene lost 6 bases and the J gene lost 7 bases, with 12 bases spanning the gap. CDR3 DNA sequence: TGCAGTGCGTACCGGGAATTTGGCTACACCTTC. It encodes CSAYREFGYTF.

The DNA of the CDR3 is TGCGCCAGCAGCTTGGAACCACTAGCGGGTAATGAGCAGTTCTTC. Protein sequence: CASSLEPLAGNEQFF. The V and J genes are TRBV5-1 and TRBJ2-1; 9 bases are shared with TRBD2. After removal of 0 bases from V and 7 bases from J, the junction contained 5 bases not matched to a gene. Looked up from germline, CDR1 is SGHRS and CDR2 is YFSETQ. The CDR3 is made up of 15 amino acids.

This clone came up once. The chain combines TRBV6-5 with TRBJ1-6; 8 bases fit TRBD1. CDR1 and CDR2 from the germline V gene are MNHEY and SVGAGI. CDR3 size: 13 residues. The trim removed 6 bases at V and 6 bases at J, leaving 1 base unmatched. CDR3 nucleotides: TGTGCCAGCAGAGGACAGGGTAATTCACCCCTCCACTTT. Its translation: CASRGQGNSPLHF.

The chain joins TRBV4-3 to TRBJ1-1; D remains unclear. This CDR3 has 13 residues. V lost 0 bases, J lost 4 bases, and 6 bases lay in between. CDR1 and CDR2 (germline): LGHNA, YSLEER. Here the CDR3 reads CASSQDSGTEAFF. As DNA, the CDR3 is TGCGCCAGCAGCCAAGACTCGGGCACTGAAGCTTTCTTT.

This chain links TRBV24-1 with TRBJ2-4; 13 nucleotides line up with TRBD2. This CDR3 is built from 17 residues. Losses at the gene ends were 4 bases for V and 4 bases for J; bases not matched to a gene: 6. Germline V gene sequence: CDR1 KGHDR, CDR2 SFDVKD. The chain's CDR3 is CATSDPGLAGAKNIQYF. The CDR3 DNA sequence: TGTGCCACCAGTGACCCCGGACTAGCGGGAGCTAAAAACATTCAGTACTTC.

This clone was counted a single time. The chain uses TRBV19 and TRBJ2-1; D possibly corresponds to TRBD2 (6 bases). Germline CDR1 reads LNHDA; CDR2 reads SQIVND (reference sequence). This CDR3 spans 18 amino acids. Trimming took off 3 bases at V and 4 bases at J, with 22 bases between the two ends. Here the CDR3 reads CASSIIPFSSGLYNEQFF. For the CDR3, the DNA is TGTGCCAGTAGTATCATACCATTCAGTAGCGGACTATACAATGAGCAGTTCTTC.

V usage is TRBV27 and J usage is TRBJ2-7; D unresolved. CDR3 length: 11 amino acids. The germline V and J ends were trimmed by 4 bases and 6 bases, with 7 bases remaining between them. Looked up from germline, CDR1 is MNHEY and CDR2 is SMNVEV (reference sequence). The CDR3 reads CASSYLGEQYF. Written as DNA, the CDR3 is TGTGCCAGCAGTTATCTAGGCGAGCAGTACTTC.

The chain couples TRBV2 to TRBJ2-1, with 7 bases fitting TRBD1. The CDR3 contains 14 residues. With 8 bases clipped from V and 2 bases from J, the junction kept 6 bases outside the gene matches. In germline, CDR1 is SNHLY, CDR2 FYNNEI. DNA of the CDR3: TGTGCCAGCCAGACAGGGTTAGCCTACAATGAGCAGTTCTTC. Residues: CASQTGLAYNEQFF.

This clone was picked up one time. The chain has TRBV4-2 and TRBJ2-7, with 9 bases fitting TRBD2. Trimming took 3 bases from V and 1 from J; bases not matched to a gene: 4. The germline V gene encodes CDR1 LGHNA and CDR2 YNFKEQ. CDR3 length equals 15 residues. The CDR3 protein is CASSQVAGVSYEQYF. The CDR3 nucleotides read TGTGCCAGCAGCCAGGTAGCGGGAGTTTCCTACGAGCAGTACTTC.